These 19 T cell receptor beta chains were all obtained from the same sample, sequenced in a study of T cells in localized non-small cell lung cancer. Here immunoSEQ multiplex PCR was the method, and the copy in TCRdb shows in-frame clones only, minus some. The sample lists 25,000 to 30,000 clones, more than 85% occurring once. Sequencing was performed on peripheral blood, taken before any cancer treatment. These TCRs come from a female donor older than 55 with stage I lung adenocarcinoma.

About this clone itself: The same CDR3 arises from other DNA sequences in this sample as well. The V gene is TRBV29-1, the J gene TRBJ2-1, with TRBD2 as a possible D gene (5 bases). V lost 6 bases and J 6 bases, leaving 18 bases between the germline ends. Germline CDR1 is SQVTM and CDR2 is ANQGSEA. The CDR3 consists of 14 residues. CDR3 in amino acids: CSVSKKREVNEQFF. The CDR3 DNA follows: TGCAGCGTCTCTAAGAAACGGGAAGTCAATGAGCAGTTCTTC.

V gene TRBV6-6 combines with J gene TRBJ2-7; D is possibly TRBD1 or TRBD2 (6 bases each). CDR3 length equals 14 residues. The germline gives CDR1 MNHNY, CDR2 SVGAGI (reference sequence). V dropped 0 bases and J dropped 2 bases, with 8 bases sitting between them. Written as DNA, the CDR3 is TGTGCCAGCAGTTACTCGGGGGGCACCTACGAGCAGTACTTC. Translated: CASSYSGGTYEQYF.

This chain joins TRBV6-5 and TRBJ1-3; weak D call: TRBD1 (6 bases). V was trimmed by 7 bases and J by 3 bases, leaving 10 bases between them. Germline CDR1 is MNHEY and CDR2 is SVGAGI. The CDR3 runs to 13 residues. CDR3 DNA: TGTGCCAGCAAGGGGGTTTTTGGAAACACCATATATTTT. Protein sequence: CASKGVFGNTIYF.

The chain links TRBV13 to TRBJ2-7; possibly TRBD1 for D (5 bases). Germline lookup yields CDR1 PRHDT and CDR2 FYEKMQ (reference sequence). V lost 4 bases to trimming and J lost 2 bases, with 15 bases between them. CDR3 length: 15 amino acids. The CDR3 loop reads CASSSRTPITYEQYF. CDR3 DNA sequence: TGTGCCAGCAGCTCTCGGACACCAATAACCTACGAGCAGTACTTC.

This clone was found once. This chain joins TRBV18 and TRBJ2-7; 7 bases map to TRBD1. The CDR3 totals 12 residues. Germline V gene sequence: CDR1 KGHSH, CDR2 LQKENI. V trimming: 4 bases; J trimming: 5 bases; junction bases outside the gene matches: 2. The CDR3 is CASSQGADEQYF. In DNA, the CDR3 is TGTGCCAGCTCACAGGGGGCTGACGAGCAGTACTTC. Full variable domain (rest looked up from reference TRBV18 and TRBJ2-7): NAGVMQNPRHLVRRRGQEARLRCSPMKGHSHVYWYRQLPEEGLKFMVYLQKENIIDESGMPKERFSAEFPKEGPSILRIQQVVRGDSAAYFCASSQGADEQYFGPGTRLTVT.

This clone was counted only a few times. V usage is TRBV19 and J usage is TRBJ1-1; TRBD1 aligns across 8 bases. The trim removed 4 bases at V and 1 base at J, leaving 5 bases unmatched. The CDR3 has 15 residues. CDR1 is LNHDA, CDR2 SQIVND, per germline (reference sequence). Here the CDR3 reads CASSSQTGANTEAFF. For the CDR3, the DNA is TGTGCCAGTAGTAGTCAGACAGGGGCGAACACTGAAGCTTTCTTT.

This clone was seen a handful of times. The CDR3 region is CATSKATGAGNTIYF. CDR3 bases: TGTGCCACCAGCAAAGCGACAGGAGCTGGAAACACCATATATTTT. This chain uses TRBV15 with TRBJ1-3, with D possibly matching TRBD1 (6 bases). With 4 bases removed from V and 2 bases from J, the gap between germline ends came to 12 bases. Per germline, CDR1 LNHNV and CDR2 YYDKDF (reference sequence). The CDR3 sequence is 15 residues long. Complete variable domain (other parts from reference TRBV15 and TRBJ1-3): DAMVIQNPRYQVTQFGKPVTLSCSQTLNHNVMYWYQQKSSQAPKLLFHYYDKDFNNEADTPDNFQSRRPNTSFCFLDIRSPGLGDTAMYLCATSKATGAGNTIYFGEGSWLTVV.

This clone was observed a few times. The rearrangement joins TRBV20-1 to TRBJ2-7; D is unresolved. The germline V and J ends were trimmed by 1 base and 4 bases, with 5 bases remaining between them. The CDR3 has 11 amino acids. Germline lookup yields CDR1 DFQATT and CDR2 SNEGSKA (reference sequence). The CDR3, as DNA: TGCAGTGCTAGAGTAGGGTACGAGCAGTACTTC. This sequence encodes CSARVGYEQYF.

This clone was counted once. The gene calls are TRBV7-6 and TRBJ2-3; TRBD1 is a possible D gene (6 bases). The germline CDR1 and CDR2 sequences are SGHVS and FNYEAQ. The CDR3 extends over 15 amino acids. With 0 bases removed from V and 4 bases from J, the gap between germline ends came to 11 bases. The CDR3 DNA follows: TGTGCCAGCAGCTTAGCCCAGCCAGGGGCAGATACGCAGTATTTT. This sequence encodes CASSLAQPGADTQYF.

In this sample, this clone turned up a few times. CDR3 amino acids: CASSESTGQSAQHF. The CDR3, as DNA: TGCGCCAGCAGTGAGTCGACTGGCCAGTCGGCCCAGCATTTT. This chain joins TRBV10-1 and TRBJ1-5; D gene unclear. The CDR3 runs to 14 residues. Germline-derived CDR1 and CDR2 are WNHNN and SYGVQD (reference sequence). Trimming stripped 0 bases from V and 11 bases from J, with 14 bases between.

The rearrangement links TRBV5-5 to TRBJ2-7, with 8 bases lining up with TRBD2. The CDR3 extends over 14 amino acids. The V gene's germline CDR1 is SGHKS and CDR2 YYEKEE (reference sequence). With 0 bases clipped from V and 6 bases from J, the junction kept 5 bases outside the gene matches. CDR3 amino acids: CASSLGIREGEQYF. CDR3 DNA: TGTGCCAGCAGCTTGGGCATCCGGGAGGGCGAGCAGTACTTC. The full variable domain, in which reference TRBV5-5 and TRBJ2-7 provide the parts outside the CDR3, is DAGVTQSPTHLIKTRGQQVTLRCSPISGHKSVSWYQQVLGQGPQFIFQYYEKEERGRGNFPDRFSARQFPNYSSELNVNALLLGDSALYLCASSLGIREGEQYFGPGTRLTVT.

This chain connects TRBV19 to TRBJ2-4, with no clear D. This CDR3 has 14 residues. Trimming removed 5 bases at V and 0 bases at J, with 8 bases between. From germline, CDR1 is LNHDA and CDR2 SQIVND (reference sequence). CDR3 sequence: CASSSPGAKNIQYF. The CDR3 DNA reads TGTGCCAGTAGTTCCCCGGGAGCCAAAAACATTCAGTACTTC. Looking up the rest from reference TRBV19 and TRBJ2-4 gives the full variable domain: DGGITQSPKYLFRKEGQNVTLSCEQNLNHDAMYWYRQDPGQGLRLIYYSQIVNDFQKGDIAEGYSVSREKKESFPLTVTSAQKNPTAFYLCASSSPGAKNIQYFGAGTRLSVL.

The chain joins TRBV19 to TRBJ1-1; weak D call: TRBD1 (6 bases). Trimming took 5 bases from V and 0 from J, leaving 10 bases between them. CDR1 LNHDA and CDR2 SQIVND come from the germline V gene (reference sequence). The CDR3 covers 14 residues. Written as DNA, the CDR3 is TGTGCCAGTAGTGCCGGACAGATGAACACTGAAGCTTTCTTT. Its translation is CASSAGQMNTEAFF.

This clone occurred once. V usage is TRBV2 and J usage is TRBJ2-3; D unclear. This CDR3 has 14 amino acids. The germline V gene has CDR1 SNHLY and CDR2 FYNNEI. V lost 7 bases, J lost 6 bases, and 17 bases lay in between. The CDR3 bases are TGTGCCAGCACTCTTACCCCACTCACCGATACGCAGTATTTT. This encodes CASTLTPLTDTQYF.

The chain joins TRBV27 to TRBJ2-7, with 7 bases aligning to TRBD1. This CDR3 contains 16 residues. Per the germline V gene, CDR1 is MNHEY and CDR2 is SMNVEV (reference sequence). The V segment lost 2 bases and the J segment 7 bases; nucleotides outside the gene matches: 14. CDR3 sequence (DNA): TGTGCCAGCAGTTTAGATTTCGGGACAGTCACCCGGGAGCAGTACTTC. Translation: CASSLDFGTVTREQYF.

V and J are TRBV27 and TRBJ2-7; 10 bases line up with TRBD2. J lost 4 bases, V lost 8 bases, and 11 bases had no gene match. Germline V gene lookup returns CDR1 MNHEY and CDR2 SMNVEV (reference sequence). The CDR3 spans 15 residues. CDR3 coding DNA: TGTGCCAGCGGGATCGAAGCGGGAGGGTTGTACGAGCAGTACTTC. Its protein product is CASGIEAGGLYEQYF.

The chain couples TRBV5-6 to TRBJ2-1; tentative D call: TRBD1 (6 bases). Germline V gene sequence: CDR1 SGHDT, CDR2 YYEEEE. Trimming cost V 4 bases and J 0 bases, with 20 bases left between them. The CDR3 runs to 18 residues. This CDR3 reads CASSLPDSLFSSYNEQFF. In DNA, the CDR3 is TGTGCCAGCAGCCTCCCGGACAGCCTATTCAGCTCCTACAATGAGCAGTTCTTC.

The chain joins TRBV19 to TRBJ2-7, with 13 positions matching TRBD2. The germline CDR1 and CDR2 sequences are LNHDA and SQIVND (reference sequence). After removal of 3 bases from V and 5 bases from J, the junction contained 10 bases not matched to a gene. This CDR3 has 17 residues. This CDR3 is CASSIATGTSGTHEQYF. CDR3 sequence (DNA): TGTGCCAGTAGTATCGCAACCGGGACTAGCGGGACTCACGAGCAGTACTTC.

The chain employs TRBV7-9 and TRBJ2-5, with 7 bases aligning to TRBD1. From germline, CDR1 is SEHNR and CDR2 FQNEAQ (reference sequence). CDR3 length: 13 amino acids. Trimming cost V 5 bases and J 3 bases; bases outside gene matches: 3. The CDR3 spells CASSTDREETQYF. CDR3 coding DNA: TGTGCCAGCAGCACCGACAGGGAAGAGACCCAGTACTTC.